This T cell receptor (beta chain) came from a study of blood T cell repertoires in COVID-19. The wider study: COVID-19 samples, acute and convalescent, were from the United States, Italy and Spain.

Participants, about 18 to 100 years old, spanned 25 or so US areas. Cohort allocation depended upon clinical history that participants reported. The germline gives CDR1 SGDLS, CDR2 YYNGEE. Losses at the gene ends were 4 bases for V and 1 base for J; bases not matched to a gene: 6. The CDR3 is 15 residues long. Authors' data handling: Cell counts per sample came from amplifying reference gene primers. The assay was immunoSEQ multiplex PCR, and TCRdb's table has in-frame clones only and misses some. The V and J calls and clone size are taken from that table; D and trimming were inferred from the DNA. The repertoire has about 220,000 clones, roughly four fifths of them found once; the top ten carry roughly 1.3%.

The chain employs TRBV9 and TRBJ1-1; 8 nucleotides line up with TRBD1. The specimen was PBMCs or T cells enriched from blood (not recorded which). The clonotype comes from a woman in her 40s with acute COVID-19. In DNA form, the CDR3 reads TGTGCCAGCAGCCCCAGAGGACAGGGGAACACTGAAGCTTTCTTT. It codes for CASSPRGQGNTEAFF.